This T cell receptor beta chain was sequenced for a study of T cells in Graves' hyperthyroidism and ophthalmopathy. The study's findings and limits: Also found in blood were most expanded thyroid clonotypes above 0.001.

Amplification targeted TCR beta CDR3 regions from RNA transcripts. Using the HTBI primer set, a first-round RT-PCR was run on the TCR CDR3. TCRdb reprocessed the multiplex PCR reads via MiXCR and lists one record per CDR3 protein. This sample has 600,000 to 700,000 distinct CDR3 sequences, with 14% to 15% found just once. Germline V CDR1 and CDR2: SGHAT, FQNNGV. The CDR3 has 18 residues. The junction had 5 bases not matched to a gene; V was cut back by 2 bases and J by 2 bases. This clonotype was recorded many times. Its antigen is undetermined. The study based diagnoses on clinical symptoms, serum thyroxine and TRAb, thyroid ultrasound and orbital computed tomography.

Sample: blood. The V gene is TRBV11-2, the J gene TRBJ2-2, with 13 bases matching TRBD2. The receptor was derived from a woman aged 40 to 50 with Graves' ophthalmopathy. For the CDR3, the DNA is TGTGCCAGCAGCTTAAGACTAGCGGGAGGTACCAACACCGGGGAGCTGTTTTTT. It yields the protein CASSLRLAGGTNTGELFF.